The source of this T cell receptor (beta chain) is a study of T-cell memory formation after mild COVID-19. The CDR3 totals 17 residues. Germline V gene sequence: CDR1 SGDLS, CDR2 YYNGEE. V was trimmed by 2 bases and J by 0 bases, leaving 14 bases between them. The table lists this clonotype with many counts. Each CDR3 protein is one row after TCRdb ran MiXCR on the 5' RACE reads. The sample contains almost 35,000 distinct CDR3 sequences, about 7.3% of which appear only once. The J gene is TRBJ2-2, the V gene TRBV9, with TRBD2 as a possible D gene (5 bases). This sequence was found in a man between 18 and 35 years old who had mild COVID-19 (a few samples of this study predate the infection). Cell type and time point are not known. Sequences were obtained from PBMCs or a T cell subset sorted from them (not recorded which). This CDR3 reads CASSVTGSGANTGELFF. Here the CDR3 DNA reads TGTGCCAGCAGCGTGACGGGATCCGGGGCGAACACCGGGGAGCTGTTTTTT.